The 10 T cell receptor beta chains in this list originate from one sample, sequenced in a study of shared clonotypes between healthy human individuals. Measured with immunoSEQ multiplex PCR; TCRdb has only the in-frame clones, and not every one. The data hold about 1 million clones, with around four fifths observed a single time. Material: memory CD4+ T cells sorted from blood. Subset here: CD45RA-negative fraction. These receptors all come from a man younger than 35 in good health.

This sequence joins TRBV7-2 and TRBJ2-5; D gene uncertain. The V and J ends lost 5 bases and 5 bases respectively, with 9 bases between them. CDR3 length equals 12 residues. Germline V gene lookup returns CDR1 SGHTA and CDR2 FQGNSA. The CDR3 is CASSPTWETQYF. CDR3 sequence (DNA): TGTGCCAGCAGCCCCACATGGGAGACCCAGTACTTC.

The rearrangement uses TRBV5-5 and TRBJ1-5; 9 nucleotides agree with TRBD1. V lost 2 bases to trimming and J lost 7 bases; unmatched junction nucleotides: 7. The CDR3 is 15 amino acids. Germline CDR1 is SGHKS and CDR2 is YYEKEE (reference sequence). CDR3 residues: CASSFTGGAGQPQHF. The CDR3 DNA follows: TGTGCCAGCAGCTTTACAGGGGGCGCGGGGCAGCCCCAGCATTTT.

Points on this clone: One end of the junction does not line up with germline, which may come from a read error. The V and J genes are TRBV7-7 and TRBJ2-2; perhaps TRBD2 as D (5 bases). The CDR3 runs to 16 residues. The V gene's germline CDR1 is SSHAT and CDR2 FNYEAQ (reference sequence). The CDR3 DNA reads TGTGCTAGCACCCCGGGGTTGGGGAAGGCCACCGGGGAGCTGTTTTTT. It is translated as CASTPGLGKATGELFF.

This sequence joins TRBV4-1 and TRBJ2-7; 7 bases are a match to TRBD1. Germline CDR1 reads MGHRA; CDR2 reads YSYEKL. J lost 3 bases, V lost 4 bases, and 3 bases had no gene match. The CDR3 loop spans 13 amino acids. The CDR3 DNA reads TGCGCCAGCAGCCGGGACAGCGGCTACGAGCAGTACTTC. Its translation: CASSRDSGYEQYF.

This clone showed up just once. The DNA for the CDR3 is TGTGCCAGCTCACCCTCGGTGACGTCCACTGAAGCTTTCTTT. Translating gives CASSPSVTSTEAFF. The chain recombines TRBV18 with TRBJ1-1; D is unresolved. V was pared by 3 bases and J by 4 bases, with 12 bases between. The V gene's germline CDR1 is KGHSH and CDR2 LQKENI. CDR3 length: 14 residues.

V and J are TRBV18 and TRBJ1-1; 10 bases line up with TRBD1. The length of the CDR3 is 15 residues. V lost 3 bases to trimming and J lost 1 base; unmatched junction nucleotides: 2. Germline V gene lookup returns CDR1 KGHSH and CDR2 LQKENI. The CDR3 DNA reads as TGTGCCAGCTCACCTTGGGACAGGGGGAACACTGAAGCTTTCTTT. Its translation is CASSPWDRGNTEAFF.

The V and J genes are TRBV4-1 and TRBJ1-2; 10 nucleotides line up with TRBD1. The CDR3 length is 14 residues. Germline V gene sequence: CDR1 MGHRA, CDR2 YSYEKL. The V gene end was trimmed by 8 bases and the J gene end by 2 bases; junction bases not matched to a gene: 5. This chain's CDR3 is CASARDRGNYGYTF. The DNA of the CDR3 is TGCGCCAGCGCGAGGGACAGGGGAAACTATGGCTACACCTTC.

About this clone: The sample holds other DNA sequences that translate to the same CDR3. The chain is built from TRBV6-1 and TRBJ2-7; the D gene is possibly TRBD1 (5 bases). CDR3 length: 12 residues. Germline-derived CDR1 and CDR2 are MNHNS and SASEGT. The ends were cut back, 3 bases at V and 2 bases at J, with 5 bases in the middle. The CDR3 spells CASSEGPYEQYF. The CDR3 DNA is TGTGCCAGCAGTGAGGGGCCCTACGAGCAGTACTTC.

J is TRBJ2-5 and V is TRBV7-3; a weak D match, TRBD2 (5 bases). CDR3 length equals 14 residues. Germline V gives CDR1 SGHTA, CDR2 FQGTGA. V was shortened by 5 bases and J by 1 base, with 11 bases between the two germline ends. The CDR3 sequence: CASSQLGIQETQYF. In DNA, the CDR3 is TGTGCCAGCAGCCAACTCGGGATCCAAGAGACCCAGTACTTC. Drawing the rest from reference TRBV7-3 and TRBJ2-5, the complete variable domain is GAGVSQTPSNKVTEKGKYVELRCDPISGHTALYWYRQSLGQGPEFLIYFQGTGAADDSGLPNDRFFAVRPEGSVSTLKIQRTERGDSAVYLCASSQLGIQETQYFGPGTRLLVL.

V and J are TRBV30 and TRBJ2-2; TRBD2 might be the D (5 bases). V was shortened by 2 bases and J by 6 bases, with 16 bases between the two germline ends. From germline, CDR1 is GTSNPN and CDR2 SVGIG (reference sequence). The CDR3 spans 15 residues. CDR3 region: CAWSSPAKEAGELFF. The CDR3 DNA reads TGTGCCTGGAGTTCCCCAGCGAAGGAGGCCGGGGAGCTGTTTTTT.